This T cell receptor (beta chain) came from a study of T cell changes during pregnancy in multiple sclerosis. Between the trimmed V and J ends, which lost 8 bases and 9 bases, there was a span of 22 bases. Germline V lookup: CDR1 MNHEY, CDR2 SVGAGI. The CDR3 runs to 14 residues. Generated by immunoSEQ multiplex PCR, the TCRdb table keeps only in-frame clones and is missing some. This table has approximately 24,000 clones, around nine tenths appearing once. The material sequenced was CD4+ T cells from peripheral blood mononuclear cells, taken in the second trimester of pregnancy. V is TRBV6-5 and J is TRBJ2-5, with a tentative D call TRBD2 (6 bases). This clonotype originated in a female donor in good health, enrolled as a control in a pregnancy study. Written as DNA, the CDR3 is TGTGCCAGCGGCTCAACAAGGAGGGACGGATCCCAGTACTTC. Translated, it gives CASGSTRRDGSQYF.